This T cell receptor beta chain was captured in a study of identical twins. A single record per CDR3 protein comes from TCRdb applying MiXCR to the 5' RACE reads. The data hold 400,000 to 650,000 distinct CDR3 sequences, with roughly a fifth observed a single time. The CDR3 loop spans 14 amino acids. Trimming took 3 bases from V and 9 from J; bases not matched to a gene: 4. Germline assignment: CDR1 MNHEY and CDR2 SMNVEV (reference sequence). The same data also went into a second study, on T cells expressing NK-cell markers. This second study says: Sorted CD3+CD56+NKG2C+, CD3+CD56+NKG2C- and CD3+CD56-NKG2C+ T cells supplied TCR beta repertoires. Eight donors were sequenced, of whom seven were HCMV-seropositive, while the remaining one was HCMV-seronegative. The CD3+CD56-NKG2C+ fraction was also led by these clonotypes in a few donors.

This clonotype was sampled from a woman younger than 35 in good health. The J gene is TRBJ2-4, the V gene TRBV27; TRBD2 agrees at 11 bases. The specimen sequenced was CD4+ T cells sorted from blood. Written as DNA, the CDR3 is TGTGCCAGCAGTTTTACTAGCGGGAGTGGCATTCAGTACTTC. Translated, it gives CASSFTSGSGIQYF.